The 32 T cell receptor beta chains in this list originate from one sample, sequenced in a study of CD8 T cells in Susac syndrome. RNA, at about 0.45 to 1 ug, was reverse transcribed with random hexamers. TCRdb passed the immunoSEQ multiplex PCR reads through MiXCR, listing each CDR3 protein once. The table has more than 110,000 distinct CDR3 sequences, nearly 95% seen once; the top ten hold around 0.29%. Input material: CD8+ T cells from PBMCs. The receptors come from a human donor in good health.

This rearrangement joins TRBV27 to TRBJ2-7, with TRBD1 as a possible D gene (6 bases). This CDR3 region has 16 residues. V lost 5 bases, J lost 4 bases, and 21 bases lay in between. The germline CDR1 and CDR2 sequences are MNHEY and SMNVEV (reference sequence). The CDR3 is CASSLTGYGYIYEQYF. CDR3 nucleotides: TGTGCCAGCAGTCTCACAGGGTACGGATACATATACGAGCAGTACTTC.

The chain is built from TRBV27 and TRBJ1-5; D gene uncertain. Per the germline V gene, CDR1 is MNHEY and CDR2 is SMNVEV (reference sequence). The length of the CDR3 is 16 residues. V dropped 5 bases and J dropped 0 bases, with 14 bases sitting between them. The CDR3 sequence is CASSPRETHSNQPQHF. The CDR3 DNA reads TGTGCCAGCAGTCCCCGGGAAACCCATAGCAATCAGCCCCAGCATTTT.

This chain links TRBV7-8 with TRBJ2-5; 9 nucleotides agree with TRBD2. Germline-derived CDR1 and CDR2 are SGHVS and FQNEAQ. The CDR3 is 16 amino acids. The V gene end was trimmed by 5 bases and the J gene end by 0 bases; junction bases not matched to a gene: 7. DNA of the CDR3: TGTGCCAGCAGCGCCCCCGGGACTAGCTACCAAGAGACCCAGTACTTC. Residues: CASSAPGTSYQETQYF.

V and J are TRBV29-1 and TRBJ2-1; no clear D gene. Germline V gene sequence: CDR1 SQVTM, CDR2 ANQGSEA. The V end lost 7 bases, the J end lost 9 bases, and 10 bases lay between the germline ends. The CDR3 runs to 10 residues. CDR3 loop: CSGEWGEQFF. The CDR3 nucleotides read TGCAGCGGCGAGTGGGGTGAGCAGTTCTTC.

The rearrangement joins TRBV24-1 to TRBJ2-5; 9 nucleotides line up with TRBD1. This CDR3 region has 15 residues. The germline gives CDR1 KGHDR, CDR2 SFDVKD. Trimming took 3 bases from V and 5 from J; bases not matched to a gene: 6. DNA for the CDR3: TGTGCCACCAGTGATCCGCGGGACAGGGCGGAGACCCAGTACTTC. Translated, it gives CATSDPRDRAETQYF.

The rearrangement joins TRBV23-1 to TRBJ2-3; 11 nucleotides line up with TRBD2. Being an ORF, TRBV23-1 has a function that is uncertain. This CDR3 is built from 20 residues. With V trimmed by 0 bases and J by 0 bases, 11 bases remained unmatched. The CDR3 sequence: CASSQSRLAGGFGSTDTQYF. The CDR3 DNA reads TGCGCCAGCAGTCAATCACGCCTAGCGGGAGGCTTCGGCAGCACAGATACGCAGTATTTT.

This rearrangement joins TRBV4-1 to TRBJ2-7; 10 bases line up with TRBD2. The length of the CDR3 is 15 residues. Germline V gives CDR1 MGHRA, CDR2 YSYEKL. Germline trimming cut 1 base from V and 7 bases from J; bases unmatched to any gene: 7. The CDR3 region is CASSQGLAGPGEQYF. CDR3 DNA sequence: TGCGCCAGCAGCCAAGGACTAGCGGGCCCTGGGGAGCAGTACTTC.

The chain combines TRBV5-6 with TRBJ2-7; no definite D call. The CDR3 covers 14 residues. Trimming left V 3 bases short and J 4 bases short, with 14 bases between. Germline V gene lookup returns CDR1 SGHDT and CDR2 YYEEEE. The CDR3 spells CASSSWPRIYEQYF. The CDR3, as DNA: TGTGCCAGCAGCTCGTGGCCGAGGATATACGAGCAGTACTTC.

The chain employs TRBV27 and TRBJ2-7, with D hard to call. This CDR3 is 14 amino acids long. The germline gives CDR1 MNHEY, CDR2 SMNVEV (reference sequence). The ends were cut back, 0 bases at V and 0 bases at J, with 6 bases in the middle. The CDR3 nucleotides are TGTGCCAGCAGTTTATCATGGCCCTCCTACGAGCAGTACTTC. It translates to CASSLSWPSYEQYF.

V and J are TRBV20-1 and TRBJ2-1; TRBD2 agrees at 9 bases. The CDR3 has 15 amino acids. The V segment lost 3 bases and the J segment 4 bases; nucleotides outside the gene matches: 7. Germline values: CDR1 DFQATT, CDR2 SNEGSKA (reference sequence). The CDR3 spells CSASPASGVYNEQFF. In nucleotides, the CDR3 is TGCAGTGCTAGCCCCGCTAGCGGGGTGTACAATGAGCAGTTCTTC.

V is TRBV29-1 and J is TRBJ2-7; D is undetermined. Trimming shortened V by 7 bases and J by 1 base, and 11 bases separated the two germline ends. The CDR3 totals 12 residues. CDR1 is SQVTM and CDR2 is ANQGSEA in the germline V gene. The CDR3 sequence is CSAQVVSYEQYF. Written as DNA, the CDR3 is TGCAGCGCCCAAGTAGTGTCCTACGAGCAGTACTTC.

V is TRBV30 and J is TRBJ2-1, with TRBD2 matching 12 bases. The germline gives CDR1 GTSNPN, CDR2 SVGIG (reference sequence). V dropped 3 bases and J dropped 4; count of bases not matched to a gene: 4. The CDR3 has 15 residues. The CDR3 reads CAWSPTSGGYNEQFF. The CDR3 DNA reads as TGTGCCTGGAGCCCGACTAGCGGGGGATACAATGAGCAGTTCTTC.

This clonotype was counted a single time. The chain recombines TRBV27 with TRBJ2-7, with TRBD1 identical over 8 bases. V was pared by 5 bases and J by 3 bases, with 6 bases of the junction left unmatched. The CDR3 is made up of 14 amino acids. Germline-derived CDR1 and CDR2 are MNHEY and SMNVEV (reference sequence). CDR3 DNA: TGTGCCAGCAGTGTACAGGGGGAAATCTACGAGCAGTACTTC. This gives the protein CASSVQGEIYEQYF.

V and J are TRBV20-1 and TRBJ2-7; 8 bases align to TRBD2. The CDR3 runs to 16 residues. The V segment lost 1 base and the J segment 1 base; nucleotides outside the gene matches: 9. Per the germline V gene, CDR1 is DFQATT and CDR2 is SNEGSKA (reference sequence). The CDR3 DNA reads TGCAGTGCTAGAGCGAATCGAGCGGGGGAATCCTACGAGCAGTACTTC. Its protein is CSARANRAGESYEQYF.

The chain recombines TRBV15 with TRBJ2-3, with 9 positions matching TRBD2. In germline, CDR1 is LNHNV, CDR2 YYDKDF (reference sequence). J was trimmed by 5 bases and V by 1 base; bases with no gene match: 10. CDR3 length: 17 amino acids. In nucleotides, the CDR3 is TGTGCCACCAGCAGAGTGGGTAATAGCGGGGGTTTAGATACGCAGTATTTT. It is translated as CATSRVGNSGGLDTQYF.

The chain uses TRBV28 and TRBJ2-1; 9 positions match TRBD1. CDR3 size: 16 residues. Germline V gene sequence: CDR1 MDHEN, CDR2 SYDVKM. The trim removed 6 bases at V and 9 bases at J, leaving 15 bases unmatched. Written as DNA, the CDR3 is TGTGCCAGCAGACCCGGTTTAGGACAGGGGCCTTTTGAGCAGTTCTTC. Protein sequence: CASRPGLGQGPFEQFF.

V is TRBV7-3 and J is TRBJ2-1; the match to TRBD2 covers 10 bases. The CDR3 spans 15 residues. The germline V gene encodes CDR1 SGHTA and CDR2 FQGTGA. V shed 6 bases, J shed 8 bases, and the junction held 10 bases outside the gene matches. The CDR3 sequence is CASSPYLAGVHEQFF. The CDR3 DNA follows: TGTGCCAGCAGTCCATATCTAGCGGGAGTGCATGAGCAGTTCTTC.

The chain employs TRBV7-9 and TRBJ2-5; 9 nucleotides align to TRBD1. This CDR3 has 16 residues. CDR1 SEHNR and CDR2 FQNEAQ come from the germline V gene (reference sequence). Trimming took 8 bases from V and 4 from J; bases not matched to a gene: 14. The CDR3 sequence: CASEGTGPTSGETQYF. The CDR3 region has the DNA TGTGCCAGCGAGGGGACAGGGCCCACCTCGGGAGAGACCCAGTACTTC.

This clonotype appeared a few times. V usage is TRBV6-5 and J usage is TRBJ2-1; tentatively, D is TRBD1 (6 bases). CDR1 and CDR2 (germline): MNHEY, SVGAGI. The CDR3 is 12 residues long. With 4 bases removed from V and 7 bases from J, the gap between germline ends came to 8 bases. CDR3: CASSFTGNEQFF. CDR3 nucleotides: TGTGCCAGCAGTTTTACAGGGAATGAGCAGTTCTTC.

The CDR3 coding sequence is TGCAGCGTCTTGACAGATAACACTGAAGCTTTCTTT. Its translation: CSVLTDNTEAFF. V usage is TRBV29-1 and J usage is TRBJ1-1, with D tentatively TRBD1 (5 bases). With 6 bases removed from V and 2 bases from J, the gap between germline ends came to 10 bases. Germline CDR1 SQVTM, CDR2 ANQGSEA. There are 12 residues in the CDR3. The full variable domain, completed using reference TRBV29-1 and TRBJ1-1, is SAVISQKPSRDICQRGTSLTIQCQVDSQVTMMFWYRQQPGQSLTLIATANQGSEATYESGFVIDKFPISRPNLTFSTLTVSNMSPEDSSIYLCSVLTDNTEAFFGQGTRLTVV.

The chain links TRBV5-6 to TRBJ2-3; D may correspond to TRBD1 or TRBD2 (5 bases each). Germline V gene data show CDR1 as SGHDT and CDR2 as YYEEEE. Trimming removed 1 base at V and 7 bases at J, with 22 bases between. CDR3 length: 17 residues. This CDR3 reads CASSLFTGEGMGNTQYF. CDR3 DNA sequence: TGTGCCAGCAGCTTGTTTACGGGTGAGGGGATGGGAAATACGCAGTATTTT.

The V gene is TRBV20-1, the J gene TRBJ2-1, with 12 bases fitting TRBD2. Trimming took 0 bases from V and 0 from J; bases not matched to a gene: 0. The germline V gene encodes CDR1 DFQATT and CDR2 SNEGSKA (reference sequence). This CDR3 has 16 residues. The CDR3 nucleotides are TGCAGTGCTAGAGAGACTAGCGGGAGCTCCTACAATGAGCAGTTCTTC. It is translated as CSARETSGSSYNEQFF.

V is TRBV6-5 and J is TRBJ1-1; 7 bases fit TRBD1. The CDR3 extends over 13 amino acids. The ends lost 6 bases at V and 4 bases at J; junction bases unmatched: 5. Germline V gene sequence: CDR1 MNHEY, CDR2 SVGAGI. The CDR3 loop is CASRPGQRTEAFF. CDR3 nucleotides: TGTGCCAGCAGACCGGGACAGCGCACTGAAGCTTTCTTT.

V and J are TRBV6-2 or TRBV6-3 and TRBJ1-1; D is unclear. Germline V gene data show CDR1 as MNHEY and CDR2 as SVGEGT. The CDR3 spans 14 residues. V lost 6 bases and J 3 bases, leaving 14 bases between the germline ends. CDR3 region: CASRTPPKDTEAFF. In DNA, the CDR3 is TGTGCCAGCAGGACACCCCCAAAGGACACTGAAGCTTTCTTT.

The chain is built from TRBV27 and TRBJ2-7; possibly TRBD2 for D (6 bases). The V gene lost 4 bases and the J gene lost 9 bases, with 10 bases spanning the gap. The CDR3 sequence is 11 residues long. CDR1 is MNHEY, CDR2 SMNVEV, per germline (reference sequence). Written as DNA, the CDR3 is TGTGCCAGCAGTTGGGGGACTGTGCAGTACTTC. Translated: CASSWGTVQYF.

The CDR3 sequence: CASSWAGEQFF. CDR3 coding DNA: TGTGCCAGCAGTTGGGCGGGGGAGCAGTTCTTC. The V and J genes are TRBV27 and TRBJ2-1, with D perhaps TRBD2 (6 bases). The length of the CDR3 is 11 residues. V was clipped by 4 bases and J by 10 bases, with 8 bases between them. From germline, CDR1 is MNHEY and CDR2 SMNVEV (reference sequence).

V gene TRBV6-2 or TRBV6-3 combines with J gene TRBJ1-1; unclear D gene. Germline V gene lookup returns CDR1 MNHEY and CDR2 SVGEGT. The V end lost 2 bases, the J end lost 1 base, and 11 bases lay between the germline ends. This CDR3 contains 15 residues. The CDR3 is CASSYVGTPNTEAFF. Here the CDR3 DNA reads TGTGCCAGCAGTTACGTAGGCACCCCGAACACTGAAGCTTTCTTT.

The V gene is TRBV7-9, the J gene TRBJ1-2; possibly TRBD1 for D (5 bases). The CDR3 consists of 13 residues. The germline V gene encodes CDR1 SEHNR and CDR2 FQNEAQ (reference sequence). Trimming removed 0 bases from V and 6 bases from J, with 8 bases in between. The CDR3 loop reads CASSLAQGNGYTF. The CDR3 bases are TGTGCCAGCAGCTTAGCGCAGGGAAATGGCTACACCTTC.

J is TRBJ1-1 and V is TRBV6-5, with D perhaps TRBD1 (6 bases). Germline CDR1 is MNHEY and CDR2 is SVGAGI. V was clipped by 0 bases and J by 10 bases, with 12 bases between them. The CDR3 loop spans 13 amino acids. The CDR3 is CASSYSMDSGAFF. CDR3 bases: TGTGCCAGCAGTTACTCGATGGACAGTGGAGCTTTCTTT.

V usage is TRBV3-1 and J usage is TRBJ2-1; D remains ambiguous. CDR3 length: 17 residues. Germline assignment: CDR1 LGHDT and CDR2 YNNKEL (reference sequence). V was pared by 0 bases and J by 6 bases, with 18 bases between. CDR3 sequence (DNA): TGTGCCAGCAGCCAAGAAGGCCTCACCCCCCGTCTCAATGAGCAGTTCTTC. Translation: CASSQEGLTPRLNEQFF.

This chain joins TRBV20-1 and TRBJ1-5; D is uncertain. V lost 3 bases and J lost 1, with 10 bases in between. This CDR3 has 14 residues. The V gene's germline CDR1 is DFQATT and CDR2 SNEGSKA (reference sequence). The CDR3 sequence is CSASERTSNQPQHF. For the CDR3, the DNA is TGCAGTGCTAGCGAGAGGACGAGCAATCAGCCCCAGCATTTT.

The chain recombines TRBV9 with TRBJ2-1, with TRBD2 matching 7 bases. CDR1 SGDLS and CDR2 YYNGEE come from the germline V gene. The CDR3 consists of 13 residues. Trimming removed 4 bases from V and 8 bases from J; junction bases left unmatched: 6. The CDR3 region has the DNA TGTGCCAGCAGCCCCCGGACTAGTGATGAGCAGTTCTTC. Protein sequence: CASSPRTSDEQFF.